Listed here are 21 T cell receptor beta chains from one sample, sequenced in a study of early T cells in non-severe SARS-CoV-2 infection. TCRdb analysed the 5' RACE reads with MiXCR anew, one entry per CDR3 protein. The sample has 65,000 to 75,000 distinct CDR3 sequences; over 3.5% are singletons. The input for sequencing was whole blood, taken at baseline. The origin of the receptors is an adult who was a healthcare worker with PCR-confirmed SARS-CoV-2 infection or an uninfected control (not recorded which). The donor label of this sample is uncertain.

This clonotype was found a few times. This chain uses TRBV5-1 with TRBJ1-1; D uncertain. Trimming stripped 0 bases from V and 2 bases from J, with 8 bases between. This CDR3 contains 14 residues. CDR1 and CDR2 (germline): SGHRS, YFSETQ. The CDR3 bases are TGCGCCAGCAGCTTGGTATCAGACAACACTGAAGCTTTCTTT. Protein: CASSLVSDNTEAFF.

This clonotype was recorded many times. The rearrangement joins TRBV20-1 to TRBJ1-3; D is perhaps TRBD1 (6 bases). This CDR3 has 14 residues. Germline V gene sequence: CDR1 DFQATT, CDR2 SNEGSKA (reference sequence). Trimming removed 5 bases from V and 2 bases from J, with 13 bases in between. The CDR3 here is CSAPTGSTGNTIYF. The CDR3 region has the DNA TGCAGTGCTCCGACAGGCTCCACTGGAAACACCATATATTTT.

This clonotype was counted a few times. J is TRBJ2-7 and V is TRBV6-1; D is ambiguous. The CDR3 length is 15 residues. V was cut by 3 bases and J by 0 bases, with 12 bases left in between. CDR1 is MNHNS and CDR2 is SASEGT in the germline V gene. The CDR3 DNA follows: TGTGCCAGCAGTGATGAGTCCACCGCCTCCTACGAGCAGTACTTC. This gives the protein CASSDESTASYEQYF.

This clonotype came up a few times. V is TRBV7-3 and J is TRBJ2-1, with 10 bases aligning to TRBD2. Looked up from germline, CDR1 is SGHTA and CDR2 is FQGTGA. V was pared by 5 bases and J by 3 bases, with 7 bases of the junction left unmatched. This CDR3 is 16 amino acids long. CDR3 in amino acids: CASSTLAGEDYNEQFF. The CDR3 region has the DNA TGTGCCAGCAGCACCCTAGCGGGGGAAGACTACAATGAGCAGTTCTTC.

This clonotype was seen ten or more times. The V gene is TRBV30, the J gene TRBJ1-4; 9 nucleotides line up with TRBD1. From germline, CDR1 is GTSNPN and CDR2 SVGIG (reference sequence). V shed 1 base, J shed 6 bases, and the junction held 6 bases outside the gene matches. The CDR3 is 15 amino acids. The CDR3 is CAWSGIGTGYEKLFF. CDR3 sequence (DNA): TGTGCCTGGAGTGGCATAGGGACAGGGTATGAAAAACTGTTTTTT.

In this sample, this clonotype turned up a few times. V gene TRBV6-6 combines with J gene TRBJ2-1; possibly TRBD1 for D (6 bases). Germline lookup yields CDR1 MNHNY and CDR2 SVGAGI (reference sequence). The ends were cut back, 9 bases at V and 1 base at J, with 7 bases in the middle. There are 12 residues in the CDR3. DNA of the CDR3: TGTGCCAGTACAGGGTCCTACAATGAGCAGTTCTTC. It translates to CASTGSYNEQFF.

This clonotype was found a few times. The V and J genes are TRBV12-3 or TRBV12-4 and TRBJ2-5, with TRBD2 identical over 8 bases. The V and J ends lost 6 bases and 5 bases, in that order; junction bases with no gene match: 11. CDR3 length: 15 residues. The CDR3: CASRNQDPGGETQYF. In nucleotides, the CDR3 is TGTGCCAGCAGGAACCAAGACCCGGGGGGGGAGACCCAGTACTTC.

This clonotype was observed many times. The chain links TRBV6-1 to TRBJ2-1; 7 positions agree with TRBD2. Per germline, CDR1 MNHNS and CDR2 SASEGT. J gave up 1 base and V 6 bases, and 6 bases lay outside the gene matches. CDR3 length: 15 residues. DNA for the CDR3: TGTGCCAGCAGCCCTCTAGCGGAATCCTACAATGAGCAGTTCTTC. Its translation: CASSPLAESYNEQFF.

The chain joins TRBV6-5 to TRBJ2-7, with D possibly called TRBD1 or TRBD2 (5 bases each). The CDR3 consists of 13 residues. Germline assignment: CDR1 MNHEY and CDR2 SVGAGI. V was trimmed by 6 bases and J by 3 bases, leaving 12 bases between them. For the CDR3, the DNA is TGTGCCAGCAGGAGGGCGCAGGGCTACGAGCAGTACTTC. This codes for CASRRAQGYEQYF.

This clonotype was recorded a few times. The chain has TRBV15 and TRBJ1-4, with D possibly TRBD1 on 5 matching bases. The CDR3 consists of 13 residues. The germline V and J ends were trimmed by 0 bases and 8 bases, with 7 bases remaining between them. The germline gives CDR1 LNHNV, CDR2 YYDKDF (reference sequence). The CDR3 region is CATSRDRGEKLFF. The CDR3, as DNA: TGTGCCACCAGCAGAGACCGGGGGGAAAAACTGTTTTTT.

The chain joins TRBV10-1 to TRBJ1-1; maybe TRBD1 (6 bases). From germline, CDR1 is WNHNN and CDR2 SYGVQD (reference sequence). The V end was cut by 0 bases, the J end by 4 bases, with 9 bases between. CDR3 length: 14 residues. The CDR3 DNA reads TGCGCCAGCAGTGAGTCACGGGGGGCCACTGAAGCTTTCTTT. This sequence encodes CASSESRGATEAFF.

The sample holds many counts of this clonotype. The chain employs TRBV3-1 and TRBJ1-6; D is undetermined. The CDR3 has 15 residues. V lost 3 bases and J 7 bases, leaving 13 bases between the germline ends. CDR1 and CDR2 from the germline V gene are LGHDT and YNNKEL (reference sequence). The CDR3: CASSHLMEGNSPLHF. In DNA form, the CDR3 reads TGTGCCAGCAGCCACCTTATGGAAGGGAATTCACCCCTCCACTTT.

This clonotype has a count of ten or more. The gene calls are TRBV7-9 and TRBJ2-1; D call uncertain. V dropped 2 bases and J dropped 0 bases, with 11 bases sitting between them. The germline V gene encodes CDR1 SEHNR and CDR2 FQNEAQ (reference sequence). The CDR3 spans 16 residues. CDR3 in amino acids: CASSLFAASSYNEQFF. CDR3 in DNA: TGTGCCAGCAGCTTATTTGCGGCTAGCTCCTACAATGAGCAGTTCTTC.

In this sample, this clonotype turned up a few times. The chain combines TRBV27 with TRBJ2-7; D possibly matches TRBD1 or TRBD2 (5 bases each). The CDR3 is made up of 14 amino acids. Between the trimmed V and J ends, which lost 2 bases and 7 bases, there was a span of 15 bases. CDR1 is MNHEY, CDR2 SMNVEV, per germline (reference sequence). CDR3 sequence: CASSLQGPPGEQYF. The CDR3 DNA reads TGTGCCAGCAGTTTACAGGGCCCCCCGGGGGAGCAGTACTTC.

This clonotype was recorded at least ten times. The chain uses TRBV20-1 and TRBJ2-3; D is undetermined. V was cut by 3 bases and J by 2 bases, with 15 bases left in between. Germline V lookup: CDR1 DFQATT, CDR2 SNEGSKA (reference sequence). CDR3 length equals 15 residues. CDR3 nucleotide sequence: TGCAGTGCTAGGGAGTTTTCGGGCTTCACAGATACGCAGTATTTT. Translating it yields CSAREFSGFTDTQYF.

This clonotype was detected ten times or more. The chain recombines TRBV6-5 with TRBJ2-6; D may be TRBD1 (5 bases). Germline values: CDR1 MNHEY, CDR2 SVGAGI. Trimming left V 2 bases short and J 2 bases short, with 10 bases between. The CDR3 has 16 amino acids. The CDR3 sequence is CASSYPQGAGANVLTF. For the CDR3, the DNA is TGTGCCAGCAGTTACCCCCAGGGTGCTGGGGCCAACGTCCTGACTTTC.

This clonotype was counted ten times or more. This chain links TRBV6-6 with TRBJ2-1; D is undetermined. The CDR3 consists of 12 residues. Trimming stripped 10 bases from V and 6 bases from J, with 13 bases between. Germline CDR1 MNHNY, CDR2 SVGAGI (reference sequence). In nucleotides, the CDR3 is TGTGCCACCGTGGTAGACGGCAATGAGCAGTTCTTC. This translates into CATVVDGNEQFF.

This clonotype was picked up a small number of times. CDR3 sequence reads: CASSKYNEQFF. The CDR3, as DNA: TGTGCCAGCAGCAAATACAATGAGCAGTTCTTC. The chain joins TRBV13 to TRBJ2-1; D is undetermined. The CDR3 contains 11 residues. The germline V and J ends were trimmed by 5 bases and 4 bases, with 3 bases remaining between them. Germline V gives CDR1 PRHDT, CDR2 FYEKMQ (reference sequence).

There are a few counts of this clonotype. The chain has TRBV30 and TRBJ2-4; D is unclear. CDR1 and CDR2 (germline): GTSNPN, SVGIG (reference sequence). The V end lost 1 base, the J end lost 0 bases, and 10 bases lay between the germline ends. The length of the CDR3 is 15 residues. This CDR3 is CAWSGSDPAKNIQYF. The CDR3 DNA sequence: TGTGCCTGGAGTGGGTCAGATCCAGCCAAAAACATTCAGTACTTC.

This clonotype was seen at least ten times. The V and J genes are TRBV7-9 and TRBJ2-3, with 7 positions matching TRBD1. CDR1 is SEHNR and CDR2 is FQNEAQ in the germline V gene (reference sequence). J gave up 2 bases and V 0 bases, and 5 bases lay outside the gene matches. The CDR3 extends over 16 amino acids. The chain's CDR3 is CASSLAQGVSTDTQYF. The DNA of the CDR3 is TGTGCCAGCAGCTTAGCGCAGGGGGTCTCCACAGATACGCAGTATTTT.

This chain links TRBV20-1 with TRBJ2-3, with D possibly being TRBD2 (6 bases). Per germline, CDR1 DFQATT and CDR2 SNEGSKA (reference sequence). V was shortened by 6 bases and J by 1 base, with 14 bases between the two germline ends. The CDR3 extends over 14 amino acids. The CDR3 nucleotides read TGCAGTGCCACGAAACCTAGCGGCACAGATACGCAGTATTTT. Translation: CSATKPSGTDTQYF.